This TCR beta chain was captured in a study of T cell responses to AZD1222 COVID-19 vaccine. Study-level results: Mostly white British, mostly female donors; authors suggested clonal diversity may be underestimated. Nearly half of spike-specific TCRs reportedly target variant regions that are unmutated in the B.1.351 and B.1.1.7 variants. The CD4 TCRs associated with vaccination extended across spike and predominated at 160-218 and 743-854.

The CDR3 length is 14 residues. J was trimmed by 6 bases and V by 9 bases; bases with no gene match: 11. Germline CDR1 is LGHDT and CDR2 is YNNKEL (reference sequence). Comments on this clone: The target antigen is unknown.

Measured with immunoSEQ multiplex PCR; TCRdb has only the in-frame clones, and not every one. The sample has about 98,000 clones; approximately 86% are singletons. V usage is TRBV3-1 (or the pseudogene TRBV3-2) and J usage is TRBJ1-1; 9 bases are shared with TRBD1. The input for sequencing was peripheral blood, taken on day 0 of MenACWY control vaccination. The clonotype originates from an adult in good health. CDR3 amino acids: CASKQGASRAEAFF. CDR3 DNA sequence: TGTGCCAGTAAACAGGGGGCTTCTCGGGCTGAAGCTTTCTTT.